This TCR beta chain is from a study of CD8 T cells in Susac syndrome. Trimming at V came to 6 bases and at J to 3 bases, leaving 7 bases not matched to a gene. The CDR3 spans 15 residues. Germline CDR1 is SNHLY and CDR2 is FYNNEI. The RNA, about 0.45 to 1 ug, was put through reverse transcription using random hexamers. One entry per CDR3 protein, called by TCRdb with MiXCR from the immunoSEQ multiplex PCR reads. The data hold around 150,000 distinct CDR3 sequences, with approximately 94% observed a single time. The sequence derives from a human donor with Susac syndrome. The sequenced sample consisted of CD4+ T cells from PBMCs. The V call is TRBV2, the J call TRBJ1-5, with TRBD1 matching over 8 bases. The CDR3 is CASRGGQGHNQPQHF. The CDR3 coding sequence is TGTGCCAGCAGGGGAGGACAGGGCCACAATCAGCCCCAGCATTTT.